A single TCR beta chain is shown here with its context. The data were taken from a study of cytomegalovirus exposure and HLA in healthy donors. There were likely unrecorded immune exposures, though donors were nominally healthy when sampled. The germline V and J ends were trimmed by 5 bases and 3 bases, with 16 bases remaining between them. In germline, CDR1 is MNHEY, CDR2 SMNVEV (reference sequence). This CDR3 region has 15 residues. PCR primers comprised 60 Vbeta and 13 Jbeta primers. Sequencing used immunoSEQ multiplex PCR; TCRdb keeps in-frame clones, though not all of them. The table records about 130,000 clones, 78% of them present only once.

J is TRBJ1-2 and V is TRBV27; D is perhaps TRBD1 (5 bases). Specimen: PBMCs. This receptor was obtained from a middle-aged woman in good health and CMV-seronegative. CDR3 amino acids: CASSTIGGGDYGYTF. The CDR3 DNA reads TGTGCCAGCAGTACTATTGGGGGGGGTGACTATGGCTACACCTTC.